Listed here are 26 T cell receptor beta chains from one sample, sequenced in a study of cytomegalovirus exposure and HLA in healthy donors. PCR primers comprised 60 Vbeta and 13 Jbeta primers. Here immunoSEQ multiplex PCR was the method, and the copy in TCRdb shows in-frame clones only, minus some. This sample has 150,000 or so clones, with roughly four fifths found just once. The specimen was PBMCs. The receptors stem from a woman aged 35 to 49 in good health and CMV-seronegative.

The CDR3 nucleotides are TGCGCCAGCAGCAAGGAACCGGGACAGGGGAACCACGAGCAGTACTTC. Translating it yields CASSKEPGQGNHEQYF. J is TRBJ2-7 and V is TRBV5-1; 10 nucleotides align to TRBD1. Per the germline V gene, CDR1 is SGHRS and CDR2 is YFSETQ. Trimming removed 4 bases from V and 5 bases from J; junction bases left unmatched: 12. This CDR3 has 16 amino acids.

The J gene is TRBJ1-1, the V gene TRBV7-9, with TRBD1 identical over 9 bases. V shed 5 bases, J shed 4 bases, and the junction held 5 bases outside the gene matches. Germline CDR1 SEHNR, CDR2 FQNEAQ (reference sequence). This CDR3 has 14 amino acids. Here the CDR3 reads CASSTGQGSTEAFF. The DNA of the CDR3 is TGTGCCAGCAGCACGGGACAGGGTTCCACTGAAGCTTTCTTT.

Here the CDR3 DNA reads TGTGCCAGCTCAGCTAGCGGGGGGAGCACAGATACGCAGTATTTT. Translation gives CASSASGGSTDTQYF. V and J are TRBV18 and TRBJ2-3; 11 bases are shared with TRBD2. Germline CDR1 and CDR2: KGHSH and LQKENI. V lost 5 bases to trimming and J lost 0 bases; unmatched junction nucleotides: 1. This CDR3 is built from 15 residues.

The chain joins TRBV5-6 to TRBJ1-5; TRBD1 might be the D (6 bases). This CDR3 has 17 amino acids. The germline V gene encodes CDR1 SGHDT and CDR2 YYEEEE. V dropped 0 bases and J dropped 2 bases, with 15 bases sitting between them. CDR3 sequence: CASSLGQAEGGNQPQHF. The CDR3 region has the DNA TGTGCCAGCAGCTTGGGGCAGGCTGAGGGGGGCAATCAGCCCCAGCATTTT.

This clone was seen a single time. The V call is TRBV9, the J call TRBJ2-3, with TRBD2 matching over 11 bases. Germline CDR1 reads SGDLS; CDR2 reads YYNGEE. J lost 5 bases, V lost 3 bases, and 11 bases had no gene match. The CDR3 contains 17 residues. This CDR3 is CASSDPLAGGLLDTQYF. The CDR3, as DNA: TGTGCCAGCAGCGATCCGTTAGCGGGGGGGCTTTTAGATACGCAGTATTTT.

The chain is built from TRBV11-2 and TRBJ1-4; the match to TRBD1 covers 11 bases. V lost 4 bases, J lost 2 bases, and 6 bases stayed unmatched. Germline V gives CDR1 SGHAT, CDR2 FQNNGV. The CDR3 sequence is 17 residues long. CDR3 in DNA: TGTGCCAGCAGCTCCGGGACAGGGGGTCGGACTAATGAAAAACTGTTTTTT. Amino acids: CASSSGTGGRTNEKLFF.

V is TRBV6-4 and J is TRBJ1-1; 7 bases agree with TRBD1. Germline loops: CDR1 MRHNA, CDR2 SNTAGT. This CDR3 comprises 16 residues. V lost 2 bases to trimming and J lost 5 bases; unmatched junction nucleotides: 11. The CDR3 region is CASSDRDSSTRTEAFF. CDR3 coding DNA: TGTGCCAGCAGTGACCGGGACAGTTCCACGAGGACTGAAGCTTTCTTT.

This clone turned up a few times. The chain combines TRBV29-1 with TRBJ1-1; a weak D match, TRBD1 (6 bases). The CDR3 runs to 10 residues. Looked up from germline, CDR1 is SQVTM and CDR2 is ANQGSEA. The V end lost 7 bases, the J end lost 8 bases, and 11 bases lay between the germline ends. The CDR3 loop is CSAGTIEAFF. Here the CDR3 DNA reads TGCAGCGCAGGGACAATCGAAGCTTTCTTT.

This sequence joins TRBV6-5 and TRBJ2-3; 10 nucleotides agree with TRBD2. Germline assignment: CDR1 MNHEY and CDR2 SVGAGI. V was clipped by 0 bases and J by 1 base; unmatched bases: 1. The CDR3 has 16 amino acids. The CDR3 protein is CASSYSTSGGTDTQYF. The CDR3 DNA reads as TGTGCCAGCAGTTACTCAACTAGCGGGGGCACAGATACGCAGTATTTT.

This chain connects TRBV5-4 to TRBJ1-6; the match to TRBD1 covers 8 bases. The length of the CDR3 is 15 residues. After removal of 4 bases from V and 8 bases from J, the junction contained 8 bases not matched to a gene. Germline assignment: CDR1 SGHNT and CDR2 YYREEE (reference sequence). The CDR3 DNA reads TGTGCCAGCAGCAGGACAGGGTTTATGGATTCACCCCTCCACTTT. Protein: CASSRTGFMDSPLHF.

This clone turned up a few times. The CDR3 sequence is CASSLGSGGPSPRYNEQFF. DNA for the CDR3: TGTGCCAGCAGCTTGGGTAGCGGGGGGCCTTCCCCCCGATACAATGAGCAGTTCTTC. The rearrangement links TRBV5-4 to TRBJ2-1; the match to TRBD2 covers 10 bases. Germline V gives CDR1 SGHNT, CDR2 YYREEE (reference sequence). This CDR3 is built from 19 residues. The ends lost 0 bases at V and 4 bases at J; junction bases unmatched: 13.

The V call is TRBV27, the J call TRBJ2-5; 13 bases agree with TRBD2. V dropped 9 bases and J dropped 11; count of bases not matched to a gene: 24. Germline CDR1 is MNHEY and CDR2 is SMNVEV (reference sequence). The CDR3 spans 18 residues. CDR3 region: CASDKTGLAGRTTREQYF. The CDR3 DNA reads as TGTGCCAGTGATAAAACGGGACTAGCGGGGAGAACTACGAGGGAGCAGTACTTC.

V is TRBV18 and J is TRBJ2-7; TRBD1 agrees at 8 bases. With 6 bases clipped from V and 6 bases from J, the junction kept 7 bases outside the gene matches. The length of the CDR3 is 13 residues. Germline assignment: CDR1 KGHSH and CDR2 LQKENI. CDR3 in amino acids: CASSSDRVGEQYF. The CDR3 nucleotides are TGTGCCAGCTCGTCGGACAGGGTGGGCGAGCAGTACTTC.

The genes are TRBV4-1 and TRBJ1-5; 9 nucleotides line up with TRBD1. The CDR3 length is 15 residues. The V segment lost 0 bases and the J segment 7 bases; nucleotides outside the gene matches: 4. The germline CDR1 and CDR2 sequences are MGHRA and YSYEKL. CDR3 in DNA: TGCGCCAGCAGCCAAGATCACAGGGGGCAACAGCCCCAGCATTTT. Protein: CASSQDHRGQQPQHF.

The rearrangement links TRBV18 to TRBJ2-7, with D tentatively TRBD1 (6 bases). CDR1 is KGHSH and CDR2 is LQKENI in the germline V gene. V lost 3 bases and J lost 2, with 11 bases in between. The CDR3 totals 14 residues. This chain's CDR3 is CASSPKQGPYEQYF. The CDR3 DNA reads TGTGCCAGCTCACCGAAACAGGGTCCCTACGAGCAGTACTTC.

This clone was recorded a few times. The chain joins TRBV2 to TRBJ2-7; possibly TRBD2 for D (5 bases). Germline lookup yields CDR1 SNHLY and CDR2 FYNNEI. Between the trimmed V and J ends, which lost 3 bases and 7 bases, there was a span of 19 bases. The CDR3 has 15 residues. CDR3 protein: CASSEMWPGSPEQYF. CDR3 DNA: TGTGCCAGCAGTGAGATGTGGCCGGGGTCCCCGGAGCAGTACTTC.

This chain uses TRBV2 with TRBJ2-1, with D perhaps TRBD2 (6 bases). The V gene lost 9 bases and the J gene lost 5 bases, with 17 bases spanning the gap. This CDR3 contains 14 residues. Germline V gene sequence: CDR1 SNHLY, CDR2 FYNNEI. CDR3 bases: TGTGCCAGGGAACGGGACTTAGAGCACAATGAGCAGTTCTTC. The encoded protein is CARERDLEHNEQFF.

This clone was found a few times. The chain employs TRBV5-1 and TRBJ1-4; no clear D. Germline V gene lookup returns CDR1 SGHRS and CDR2 YFSETQ. The CDR3 sequence is 15 residues long. Trimming took 4 bases from V and 0 from J, leaving 10 bases between them. The CDR3 DNA follows: TGCGCCAGCAGCGACCCGGGAGCAACTAATGAAAAACTGTTTTTT. Its translation: CASSDPGATNEKLFF.

J is TRBJ2-2 and V is TRBV14, with 8 bases matching TRBD1. With 3 bases clipped from V and 3 bases from J, the junction kept 6 bases outside the gene matches. From germline, CDR1 is SGHDN and CDR2 FVKESK. The CDR3 extends over 16 amino acids. The CDR3 DNA reads as TGTGCCAGCAGCCAGGGGACAGGTCTTTACACCGGGGAGCTGTTTTTT. It translates to CASSQGTGLYTGELFF.

The chain uses TRBV19 and TRBJ2-7, with 12 bases identical to TRBD1. The CDR3 covers 15 residues. From germline, CDR1 is LNHDA and CDR2 SQIVND (reference sequence). Trimming at V came to 3 bases and at J to 7 bases, leaving 7 bases not matched to a gene. The DNA for the CDR3 is TGTGCCAGTAGTATCACCGGGACAGGGGGCAGGGAGCAGTACTTC. It codes for CASSITGTGGREQYF.

This sequence joins TRBV27 and TRBJ2-1, with D maybe TRBD2 (5 bases). CDR3 length: 13 residues. V gave up 2 bases and J gave up 9 bases, with 11 bases separating them. Germline V gene lookup returns CDR1 MNHEY and CDR2 SMNVEV (reference sequence). Here the CDR3 DNA reads TGTGCCAGCAGTTTAAGAGGGCCCAGTGAGCAGTTCTTC. Its translation is CASSLRGPSEQFF.

This chain connects TRBV6-5 to TRBJ2-1, with 8 bases matching TRBD1. CDR3 length equals 15 residues. V lost 5 bases and J lost 7; bases outside the gene matches: 10. From germline, CDR1 is MNHEY and CDR2 SVGAGI. The CDR3 loop reads CASSQQGASRNEQFF. The CDR3 DNA reads TGTGCCAGCAGTCAGCAGGGGGCTAGTCGAAATGAGCAGTTCTTC.

The rearrangement links TRBV19 to TRBJ2-1, with 11 bases matching TRBD2. The CDR3 extends over 14 amino acids. The V and J ends lost 7 bases and 5 bases, in that order; junction bases with no gene match: 4. The germline gives CDR1 LNHDA, CDR2 SQIVND (reference sequence). CDR3 amino acids: CASTRTSGHNEQFF. The CDR3 coding sequence is TGTGCCAGTACCAGGACTAGCGGGCACAATGAGCAGTTCTTC.

The chain has TRBV5-5 and TRBJ1-2, with D maybe TRBD1 (5 bases). The V end lost 3 bases, the J end lost 4 bases, and 13 bases lay between the germline ends. The V gene's germline CDR1 is SGHKS and CDR2 YYEKEE (reference sequence). The CDR3 is 14 amino acids. The CDR3: CASSWGRDGYGYTF. The CDR3, as DNA: TGTGCCAGCAGCTGGGGGAGGGATGGCTATGGCTACACCTTC.

The chain recombines TRBV11-2 with TRBJ2-1, with 16 bases aligning to TRBD2. Germline V gives CDR1 SGHAT, CDR2 FQNNGV. After removal of 6 bases from V and 9 bases from J, the junction contained 11 bases not matched to a gene. This CDR3 is built from 17 residues. DNA for the CDR3: TGTGCCAGCAGACACGCCGGGACTAGCGGGGGGGCCGGTGAGCAGTTCTTC. Its translation: CASRHAGTSGGAGEQFF. Complete variable domain (other parts from reference TRBV11-2 and TRBJ2-1): EAGVAQSPRYKIIEKRQSVAFWCNPISGHATLYWYQQILGQGPKLLIQFQNNGVVDDSQLPKDRFSAERLKGVDSTLKIQPAKLEDSAVYLCASRHAGTSGGAGEQFFGPGTRLTVL.

This clone was observed a handful of times. This chain uses TRBV11-3 with TRBJ2-1; D is possibly TRBD1 (5 bases). Trimming removed 0 bases at V and 6 bases at J, with 12 bases between. This CDR3 is 15 amino acids long. Per germline, CDR1 SGHNT and CDR2 YENEEA. DNA for the CDR3: TGTGCCAGCAGCTTAGATAGTCAGGGTTCCAATGAGCAGTTCTTC. Encoded protein: CASSLDSQGSNEQFF. Using reference TRBV11-3 and TRBJ2-1 for the parts outside the CDR3, the full variable domain is EAGVVQSPRYKIIEKKQPVAFWCNPISGHNTLYWYLQNLGQGPELLIRYENEEAVDDSQLPKDRFSAERLKGVDSTLKIQPAELGDSAVYLCASSLDSQGSNEQFFGPGTRLTVL.